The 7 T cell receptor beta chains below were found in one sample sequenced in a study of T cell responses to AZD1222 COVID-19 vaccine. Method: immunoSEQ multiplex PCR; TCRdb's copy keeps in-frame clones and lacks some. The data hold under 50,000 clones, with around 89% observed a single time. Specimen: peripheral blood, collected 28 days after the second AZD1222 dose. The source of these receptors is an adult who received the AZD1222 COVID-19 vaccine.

In DNA, the CDR3 is TGCGCCAGCAGCCCCAACGGACAGGGGAAACAGCCCCAGCATTTT. Its protein product is CASSPNGQGKQPQHF. V and J are TRBV4-1 and TRBJ1-5; 9 bases map to TRBD1. The CDR3 runs 15 residues. Germline CDR1 and CDR2: MGHRA and YSYEKL. With 4 bases clipped from V and 7 bases from J, the junction kept 8 bases outside the gene matches.

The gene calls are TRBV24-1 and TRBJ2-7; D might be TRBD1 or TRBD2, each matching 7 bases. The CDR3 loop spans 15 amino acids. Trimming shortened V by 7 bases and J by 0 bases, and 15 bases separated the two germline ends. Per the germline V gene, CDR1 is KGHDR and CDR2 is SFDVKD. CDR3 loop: CATSRGDSSSYEQYF. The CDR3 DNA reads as TGTGCCACCAGCCGGGGGGACAGCAGCTCCTACGAGCAGTACTTC.

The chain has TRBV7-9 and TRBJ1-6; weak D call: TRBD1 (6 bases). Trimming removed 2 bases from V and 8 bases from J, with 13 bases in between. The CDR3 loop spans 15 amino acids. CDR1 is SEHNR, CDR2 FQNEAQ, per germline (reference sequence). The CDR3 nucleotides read TGTGCCAGCAGCTTAACCCGGGCAGGGGATTCACCCCTCCACTTT. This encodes CASSLTRAGDSPLHF.

CDR3 protein: CASSLSGTGYSGLVAFFKNIQYF. CDR3 DNA sequence: TGTGCCAGCAGTTTATCCGGGACAGGTTACTCTGGACTAGTCGCCTTCTTCAAAAACATTCAGTACTTC. The chain has TRBV28 and TRBJ2-4, with D possibly being TRBD1 (8 bases). The CDR3 covers 23 residues. The germline V and J ends were trimmed by 1 base and 3 bases, with 34 bases remaining between them. Germline V gene lookup returns CDR1 MDHEN and CDR2 SYDVKM.

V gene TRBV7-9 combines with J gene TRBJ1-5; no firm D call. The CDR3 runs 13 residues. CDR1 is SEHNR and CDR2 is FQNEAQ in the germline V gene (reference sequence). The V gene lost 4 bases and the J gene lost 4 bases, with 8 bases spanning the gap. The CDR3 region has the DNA TGTGCCAGCAGCTCCTGGGGAAATCAGCCCCAGCATTTT. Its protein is CASSSWGNQPQHF.

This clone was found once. The CDR3 spells CASSLTSGGMEQYF. CDR3 nucleotides: TGTGCCAGCAGCTTGACTAGCGGGGGCATGGAGCAGTACTTC. The V call is TRBV5-6, the J call TRBJ2-7, with 11 bases lining up with TRBD2. The CDR3 runs 14 residues. V dropped 1 base and J dropped 7; count of bases not matched to a gene: 4. Germline values: CDR1 SGHDT, CDR2 YYEEEE.

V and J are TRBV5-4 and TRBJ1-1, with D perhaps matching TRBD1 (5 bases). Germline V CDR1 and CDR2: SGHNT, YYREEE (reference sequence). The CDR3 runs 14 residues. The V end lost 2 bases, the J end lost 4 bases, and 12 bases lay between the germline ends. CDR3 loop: CASSFGTLGTEAFF. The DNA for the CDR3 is TGTGCCAGCAGCTTCGGGACCCTGGGCACTGAAGCTTTCTTT.